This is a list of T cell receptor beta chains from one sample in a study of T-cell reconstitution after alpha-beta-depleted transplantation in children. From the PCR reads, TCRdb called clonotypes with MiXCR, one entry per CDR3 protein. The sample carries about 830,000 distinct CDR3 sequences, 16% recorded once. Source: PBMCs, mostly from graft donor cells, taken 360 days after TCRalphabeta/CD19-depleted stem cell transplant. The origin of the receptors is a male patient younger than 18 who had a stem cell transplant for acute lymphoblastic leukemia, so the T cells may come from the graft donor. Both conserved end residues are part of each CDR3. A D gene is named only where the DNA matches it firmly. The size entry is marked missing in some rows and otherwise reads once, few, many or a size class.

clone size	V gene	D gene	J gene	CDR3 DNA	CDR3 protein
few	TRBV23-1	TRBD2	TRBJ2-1	TGCGCCAGCAGTCAATCCCGCAAAAGCGGGAATTATCGTGAGCAGTTCTTC	CASSQSRKSGNYREQFF
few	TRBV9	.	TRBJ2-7	TGTGCCAGCAGCGCAACGACAACCCAGGGTAACGAGCAGTACTTC	CASSATTTQGNEQYF
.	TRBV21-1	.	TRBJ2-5	TGTGCCAGCAGCAAAGGGGTTGAGGAGACCCAGTACTTC	CASSKGVEETQYF
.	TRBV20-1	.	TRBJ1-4	TGCAGTGCTAGAGAAGACGGGAGGATAGATGAAAAACTGTTTTTT	CSAREDGRIDEKLFF
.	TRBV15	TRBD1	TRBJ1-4	TGTGCCAGCGGGGACAGCCAGTTCTCAATGGGGGTTAATGAAAAACTGTTTTTT	CASGDSQFSMGVNEKLFF
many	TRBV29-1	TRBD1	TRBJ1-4	TGCAGCGTCGAAGACAGGGGGGTAAATGAAAAACTGTTTTTT	CSVEDRGVNEKLFF
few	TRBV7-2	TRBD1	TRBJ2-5	TGTGCCAGCAGCTTAGTTGAGGGGGCGTGGGAGACCCAGTACTTC	CASSLVEGAWETQYF
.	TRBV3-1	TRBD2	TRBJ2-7	TGTGCCAGCAGCCATCTGCTAGCGGGACGGGACGAGCAGTACTTC	CASSHLLAGRDEQYF
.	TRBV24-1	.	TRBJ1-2	TGTGCCACCAGTGATGCCGGGAGGAAGGATGGCTACACCTTC	CATSDAGRKDGYTF
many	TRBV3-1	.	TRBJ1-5	TGTGCCAGCAGCCAAGCTTCCGGCAGGGGTCTTAGCAATCAGCCCCAGCATTTT	CASSQASGRGLSNQPQHF
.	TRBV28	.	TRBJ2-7	TGTGCCAGCAGGAACAGGCTCTACGAGCAGTACTTC	CASRNRLYEQYF
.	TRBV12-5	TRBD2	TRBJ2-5	TGTGCTAGCCCGGGAGGCGGTCAAGAGACCCAGTACTTC	CASPGGGQETQYF
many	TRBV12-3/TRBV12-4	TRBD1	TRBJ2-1	TGTGCCAGCAGTCACCTAGACAGGGGGCTAAATGAGCAGTTCTTC	CASSHLDRGLNEQFF
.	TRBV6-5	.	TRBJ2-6	TGTGCCAGCGGTTTACAGGAGGGGGGGGCCAACGTCCTGACTTTC	CASGLQEGGANVLTF